The entry below gives a single TCR beta chain sequence along with its context. Some clones are missing from TCRdb's copy, which holds only in-frame ones; the method was immunoSEQ multiplex PCR. Altogether some 150,000 clones are present, around nine tenths being singletons, with the ten largest covering approximately 2.6%. These data originate in a study of cytomegalovirus exposure and HLA in healthy donors. Overall study: The roughly 110 validation repertoires matched the roughly 650 first-cohort repertoires in platform, a later analysis reported.

The approximately 120-subject validation cohort, separate from the 666-subject first cohort, included the donors. There are 15 residues in the CDR3. Germline CDR1 reads LNHDA; CDR2 reads SQIVND (reference sequence). The ends were cut back, 7 bases at V and 1 base at J, with 14 bases in the middle. The material sequenced was PBMCs. The chain combines TRBV19 with TRBJ1-5; possible D gene TRBD1, 5 bases. The clonotype comes from a man aged 18 to 30 in good health and CMV-seropositive. This CDR3 is CASNVRARSNQPQHF. The DNA of the CDR3 is TGTGCCAGTAATGTCAGGGCTCGGAGCAATCAGCCCCAGCATTTT.